This T cell receptor (beta chain) was found in a study of blood T cell repertoires in COVID-19. At the level of the study: Samples came from the United States, Italy and Spain, spanning acute and convalescent COVID-19. PBMCs, B-cell-depleted T cells, or T cells provided the cDNA or gDNA that made up the material.

This clone was seen just once. This CDR3 comprises 20 residues. The V and J ends lost 5 bases and 7 bases, in that order; junction bases with no gene match: 25. Germline V lookup: CDR1 SGHVS, CDR2 FQNEAQ. In the original processing: Nucleated cell number was recorded as an estimate derived from reference gene primer amplification. The data were produced by immunoSEQ multiplex PCR, yet TCRdb's version contains in-frame clones alone and is incomplete. The D gene and trimming were derived from the DNA, and the V and J assignments and clone size from that table. The table records roughly 220,000 clones, 65% to 90% of them present only once.

The receptor comes from a woman aged 35 to 49 who had recovered from COVID-19. The rearrangement joins TRBV7-8 to TRBJ2-1; 8 bases match TRBD2. The sequencing sample was made of peripheral blood. The CDR3 loop reads CASSPYAGTLRSSGINEQFF. The CDR3 DNA reads as TGTGCCAGCAGCCCCTACGCAGGGACTTTACGCAGTAGCGGGATAAATGAGCAGTTCTTC.